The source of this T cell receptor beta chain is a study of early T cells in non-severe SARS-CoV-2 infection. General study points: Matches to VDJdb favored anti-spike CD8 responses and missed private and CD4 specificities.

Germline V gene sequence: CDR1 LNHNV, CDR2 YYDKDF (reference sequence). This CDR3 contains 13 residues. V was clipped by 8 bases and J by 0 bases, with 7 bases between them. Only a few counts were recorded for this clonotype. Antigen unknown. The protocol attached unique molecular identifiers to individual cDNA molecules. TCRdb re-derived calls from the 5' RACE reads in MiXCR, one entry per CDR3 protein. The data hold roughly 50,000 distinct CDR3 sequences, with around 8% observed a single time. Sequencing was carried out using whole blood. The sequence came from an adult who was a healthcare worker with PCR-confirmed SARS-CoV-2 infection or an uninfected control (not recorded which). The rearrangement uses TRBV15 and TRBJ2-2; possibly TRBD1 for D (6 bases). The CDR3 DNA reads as TGTGCCACCGGACAGCCGAACACCGGGGAGCTGTTTTTT. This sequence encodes CATGQPNTGELFF.